These 14 T cell receptor beta chains were all obtained from the same sample, sequenced in a study of blood T cell repertoires in COVID-19. This table comes from immunoSEQ multiplex PCR, and its TCRdb copy is limited to in-frame clones, with some not included. This sample has 240,000 or so clones, with about 82% found just once. The sequencing input was PBMCs or T cells enriched from blood (not recorded which). The receptors come from a woman in her forties or fifties who had recovered from COVID-19.

Only one count was recorded for this clone. The chain couples TRBV18 to TRBJ2-5; possible D gene TRBD1, 7 bases. CDR3 length: 13 residues. V dropped 5 bases and J dropped 2 bases, with 9 bases sitting between them. CDR1 and CDR2 (germline): KGHSH, LQKENI. The CDR3 DNA reads as TGTGCCAGCTCAGCGGGACAGCAAGAGACCCAGTACTTC. Amino acid sequence: CASSAGQQETQYF. Using reference TRBV18 and TRBJ2-5 for the parts outside the CDR3, the full variable domain is NAGVMQNPRHLVRRRGQEARLRCSPMKGHSHVYWYRQLPEEGLKFMVYLQKENIIDESGMPKERFSAEFPKEGPSILRIQQVVRGDSAAYFCASSAGQQETQYFGPGTRLLVL.

This clone turned up a few times. This chain links TRBV4-2 with TRBJ1-2; D may be TRBD1 (6 bases). V dropped 6 bases and J dropped 0 bases, with 26 bases sitting between them. The CDR3 has 19 residues. Germline V gene lookup returns CDR1 LGHNA and CDR2 YNFKEQ. The CDR3 spells CASSLRRPTGTPTNYGYTF. CDR3 sequence (DNA): TGTGCCAGCAGTCTTCGACGCCCAACCGGGACACCAACTAACTATGGCTACACCTTC.

The gene calls are TRBV5-1 and TRBJ2-3, with D tentatively TRBD2 (6 bases). V lost 0 bases and J 6 bases, leaving 14 bases between the germline ends. CDR1 and CDR2 (germline): SGHRS, YFSETQ. This CDR3 region has 15 residues. CDR3 sequence (DNA): TGCGCCAGCAGCTTGGTTCCGGGGGTTAGGGATACGCAGTATTTT. Translation gives CASSLVPGVRDTQYF.

The V and J genes are TRBV7-9 and TRBJ2-7, with 7 bases aligning to TRBD1. This CDR3 has 15 amino acids. V gave up 5 bases and J gave up 2 bases; unmatched junction bases: 9. Germline CDR1 and CDR2: SEHNR and FQNEAQ (reference sequence). CDR3 sequence: CASSPVQGSAYEQYF. The CDR3 DNA is TGTGCCAGCAGCCCCGTACAGGGGTCTGCCTACGAGCAGTACTTC.

The chain is built from TRBV9 and TRBJ2-1, with D perhaps matching TRBD2 (5 bases). From germline, CDR1 is SGDLS and CDR2 YYNGEE. This CDR3 contains 15 residues. V was pared by 1 base and J by 9 bases, with 17 bases between. In DNA, the CDR3 is TGTGCCAGCAGCGTATTTGTCGCCGCTAGCTCTGAGCAGTTCTTC. This encodes CASSVFVAASSEQFF.

The table lists this clone with a count of one. The chain carries TRBV4-3 and TRBJ1-1; TRBD1 agrees at 7 bases. The CDR3 totals 15 residues. The germline V gene has CDR1 LGHNA and CDR2 YSLEER. J was trimmed by 5 bases and V by 2 bases; bases with no gene match: 8. CDR3 sequence (DNA): TGCGCCAGCAGCCAACCAGACAGGGAACGTACTGAAGCTTTCTTT. Its translation is CASSQPDRERTEAFF.

The chain has TRBV13 and TRBJ1-1, with D tentatively TRBD1 (5 bases). V was clipped by 2 bases and J by 4 bases, with 11 bases between them. The length of the CDR3 is 14 residues. CDR1 and CDR2 (germline): PRHDT, FYEKMQ (reference sequence). In nucleotides, the CDR3 is TGTGCCAGCAGCTTAACAGGTACGGTCACTGAAGCTTTCTTT. As protein: CASSLTGTVTEAFF. The complete variable domain, with remaining parts taken from reference TRBV13 and TRBJ1-1, reads AAGVIQSPRHLIKEKRETATLKCYPIPRHDTVYWYQQGPGQDPQFLISFYEKMQSDKGSIPDRFSAQQFSDYHSELNMSSLELGDSALYFCASSLTGTVTEAFFGQGTRLTVV.

J is TRBJ1-2 and V is TRBV6-5; TRBD1 aligns across 10 bases. Per the germline V gene, CDR1 is MNHEY and CDR2 is SVGAGI. J lost 7 bases, V lost 2 bases, and 4 bases had no gene match. The CDR3 covers 14 residues. The CDR3 DNA reads TGTGCCAGCAGTTACGACAGGGGGCTGGTTGGCTACACCTTC. Translation gives CASSYDRGLVGYTF.

The chain recombines TRBV4-3 with TRBJ1-2, with D perhaps TRBD1 (6 bases). Trimming took off 0 bases at V and 4 bases at J, with 9 bases between the two ends. The CDR3 is made up of 14 amino acids. Looked up from germline, CDR1 is LGHNA and CDR2 is YSLEER. In DNA, the CDR3 is TGCGCCAGCAGCCAAGATAAACAGGGCTATGGCTACACCTTC. Translated: CASSQDKQGYGYTF.

V usage is TRBV7-8 and J usage is TRBJ2-1; the D is unclear. Per germline, CDR1 SGHVS and CDR2 FQNEAQ. V lost 5 bases and J lost 8, with 16 bases in between. The CDR3 contains 14 residues. The chain's CDR3 is CASSPPRVVDEQFF. The CDR3 DNA follows: TGTGCCAGCAGCCCCCCCCGGGTTGTCGATGAGCAGTTCTTC.

This clone has only a few counts. V and J are TRBV11-3 and TRBJ1-3, with 7 nucleotides matching TRBD1. Germline V CDR1 and CDR2: SGHNT, YENEEA. J was trimmed by 4 bases and V by 5 bases; bases with no gene match: 8. The CDR3 covers 15 residues. CDR3 protein: CASSAYRGYGNTIYF. The CDR3 DNA sequence: TGTGCCAGCAGCGCGTACAGGGGTTACGGAAACACCATATATTTT. The full variable domain, completed using reference TRBV11-3 and TRBJ1-3, is EAGVVQSPRYKIIEKKQPVAFWCNPISGHNTLYWYLQNLGQGPELLIRYENEEAVDDSQLPKDRFSAERLKGVDSTLKIQPAELGDSAVYLCASSAYRGYGNTIYFGEGSWLTVV.

The genes are TRBV27 and TRBJ1-1, with D tentatively TRBD1 (5 bases). The CDR3 is 13 amino acids. V lost 6 bases and J lost 4, with 12 bases in between. Per the germline V gene, CDR1 is MNHEY and CDR2 is SMNVEV (reference sequence). The CDR3 DNA reads as TGTGCCAGCAGCTCACGGGGGATCACTGAAGCTTTCTTT. Encoded protein: CASSSRGITEAFF.

There are a few counts of this clone. The same CDR3 also results from other DNA sequences found in this sample. V gene TRBV4-3 combines with J gene TRBJ1-1; D may be TRBD1 (5 bases). V dropped 4 bases and J dropped 4 bases, with 10 bases sitting between them. This CDR3 is 13 amino acids long. Looked up from germline, CDR1 is LGHNA and CDR2 is YSLEER. The DNA for the CDR3 is TGCGCCAGCAGCCGGGGGGGAGGCACTGAAGCTTTCTTT. It yields the protein CASSRGGGTEAFF.

The chain joins TRBV15 to TRBJ1-2, with TRBD1 matching over 8 bases. CDR3 length: 16 amino acids. V trimming: 0 bases; J trimming: 4 bases; junction bases outside the gene matches: 7. Germline lookup yields CDR1 LNHNV and CDR2 YYDKDF (reference sequence). CDR3 in DNA: TGTGCCACCAGCAGAGACCCGGACAGGGAACCCTATGGCTACACCTTC. This encodes CATSRDPDREPYGYTF.